This TCR beta chain emerged from a study of cytomegalovirus exposure and HLA in healthy donors. Study observations and caveats: Donors belonging to an Asian-associated ancestry cluster reportedly showed fewer N-insertions in productive TCRs than the roughly 700-donor mean, according to what a later analysis found. A classifier reportedly called cytomegalovirus status with high sensitivity and specificity.

Details on this clone: Its cognate antigen is unknown.

At sampling all donors were nominally healthy, likely with unrecorded immune exposures. Primers: 60 Vbeta forward and 13 Jbeta reverse. Profiled with immunoSEQ multiplex PCR; TCRdb holds only in-frame clones, not every one. The repertoire holds around 120,000 clones, about 80% seen once, with nearly 9.5% in the top ten. This CDR3 is 16 amino acids long. With 0 bases removed from V and 1 base from J, the gap between germline ends came to 10 bases. Per the germline V gene, CDR1 is LNHNV and CDR2 is YYDKDF (reference sequence). This TCR derives from a woman in her 50s in good health and CMV-seropositive. The chain carries TRBV15 and TRBJ1-5, with D possibly TRBD1 on 5 matching bases. Source material: PBMCs. CDR3 coding DNA: TGTGCCACCAGCAGAGAGGGGAGGACAAGCAATCAGCCCCAGCATTTT. This codes for CATSREGRTSNQPQHF.